The entry that follows covers one T cell receptor (beta chain) sequence. Its antigen remains unidentified. All patients picked for sequencing had shown, by flow cytometry, an expansion of CD8+CD57+ cells. Every patient had severe acquired aplastic anemia. Therapy had not been given to patients before blood sampling. This sample was taken from a study of CD8+CD57+ T cells in acquired aplastic anemia. Researchers used genomic DNA as the template to profile TCR beta VDJ and CDR3. TCRdb recomputed calls from the reads with MiXCR, one row per CDR3 protein. Found here are 150,000 to 200,000 distinct CDR3 sequences, about 45% of them singletons; the top ten hold 3.2%. Findings and caveats of the study: The CD8+ Simpson's diversity of patients and controls was not significantly different. In common between the patients and the controls were twenty-nine CD8+ CDR3 sequences.

Germline-derived CDR1 and CDR2 are ENHRY and SYGVKD. The V gene lost 3 bases and the J gene lost 15 bases, with 9 bases spanning the gap. CDR3 length: 11 residues. The chain combines TRBV10-3 with TRBJ1-6; no firm D call. The specimen was sorted CD4+, CD8+, or CD8+CD57+ T cells (not recorded which) from PBMCs. The sequence was collected from a human donor with aplastic anemia. DNA of the CDR3: TGTGCCATCAGTGAAGGGAGCTACCTCCACTTT. This codes for CAISEGSYLHF.